One and the same sample provided the 18 T cell receptor beta chains below, sequenced in a study of T cells in Graves' hyperthyroidism and ophthalmopathy. The CDR3 regions of TCR beta were amplified from RNA transcripts. First-round RT-PCR with HTBI primers amplified the TCR CDR3 region. TCRdb recomputed calls from the multiplex PCR reads with MiXCR, one row per CDR3 protein. The sample contains 250,000 to 300,000 distinct CDR3 sequences, 13% of which appear only once. The sequenced material came from blood. These receptors were taken from a woman aged 30 to 39 with Graves' hyperthyroidism that later progressed to Graves' ophthalmopathy.

This clonotype was picked up a small number of times. This sequence joins TRBV7-6 and TRBJ2-2; D is uncertain. The germline V gene encodes CDR1 SGHVS and CDR2 FNYEAQ. V lost 5 bases to trimming and J lost 6 bases, with 16 bases between them. There are 15 residues in the CDR3. The CDR3 coding sequence is TGTGCCAGCAGCCAGGCAAGTCAGGTCGCCGGGGAGCTGTTTTTT. Protein sequence: CASSQASQVAGELFF.

A few counts support this clonotype. This sequence joins TRBV10-3 and TRBJ2-7; 8 positions agree with TRBD1. The CDR3 contains 15 residues. Germline-derived CDR1 and CDR2 are ENHRY and SYGVKD. V lost 2 bases and J lost 1; bases outside the gene matches: 4. CDR3 protein: CAISEGQGRSYEQYF. CDR3 nucleotides: TGTGCCATCAGTGAGGGACAGGGAAGATCCTACGAGCAGTACTTC.

This clonotype was counted many times. The chain carries TRBV3-1 and TRBJ1-5; D uncertain. Trimming pared 2 bases from V and 7 bases from J, leaving 9 bases between. This CDR3 has 13 amino acids. Germline loops: CDR1 LGHDT, CDR2 YNNKEL (reference sequence). In DNA, the CDR3 is TGTGCCAGCAGCCAAACGTCATCACAGCCCCAGCATTTT. This translates into CASSQTSSQPQHF. Full variable domain (outside the CDR3, taken from reference TRBV3-1 and TRBJ1-5): DTAVSQTPKYLVTQMGNDKSIKCEQNLGHDTMYWYKQDSKKFLKIMFSYNNKELIINETVPNRFSPKSPDKAHLNLHINSLELGDSAVYFCASSQTSSQPQHFGDGTRLSIL.

This clonotype appeared many times. This chain uses TRBV5-1 with TRBJ2-3; D is possibly TRBD2 (5 bases). The CDR3 totals 14 residues. CDR1 and CDR2 (germline): SGHRS, YFSETQ. The germline V and J ends were trimmed by 0 bases and 5 bases, with 10 bases remaining between them. The CDR3 reads CASSLGERVDTQYF. CDR3 coding DNA: TGCGCCAGCAGCTTGGGGGAGAGAGTAGATACGCAGTATTTT.

This clonotype was detected many times. The chain couples TRBV20-1 to TRBJ2-2; 10 bases agree with TRBD2. This CDR3 is 12 amino acids long. Germline CDR1 reads DFQATT; CDR2 reads SNEGSKA (reference sequence). J was trimmed by 6 bases and V by 6 bases; bases with no gene match: 1. CDR3: CSALAGAGELFF. The CDR3 DNA follows: TGCAGTGCGCTAGCGGGGGCCGGGGAGCTGTTTTTT.

Ten or more counts support this clonotype. This chain links TRBV27 with TRBJ2-4, with D hard to call. V lost 6 bases, J lost 0 bases, and 9 bases lay in between. This CDR3 region has 14 residues. Germline V gives CDR1 MNHEY, CDR2 SMNVEV (reference sequence). The CDR3 coding sequence is TGTGCCAGCAGCATACTTAAAGCCAAAAACATTCAGTACTTC. Its translation: CASSILKAKNIQYF.

The genes are TRBV29-1 and TRBJ2-7, with D possibly being TRBD1 (6 bases). V lost 1 base, J lost 2 bases, and 12 bases lay in between. The CDR3 loop spans 14 amino acids. Germline V lookup: CDR1 SQVTM, CDR2 ANQGSEA. CDR3 DNA sequence: TGCAGCGTTGAAGGAAGGGACACCCCCTACGAGCAGTACTTC. This encodes CSVEGRDTPYEQYF.

This clonotype has ten or more counts. The chain employs TRBV30 and TRBJ1-5; D gene unclear. Germline assignment: CDR1 GTSNPN and CDR2 SVGIG (reference sequence). The V and J ends lost 2 bases and 3 bases respectively, with 14 bases between them. CDR3 length: 15 amino acids. This chain's CDR3 is CAWSPEGQYNQPQHF. The CDR3 region has the DNA TGTGCCTGGAGTCCTGAGGGCCAGTACAATCAGCCCCAGCATTTT.

The rearrangement links TRBV4-1 to TRBJ1-4; D not resolved. V gave up 2 bases and J gave up 1 base, with 14 bases separating them. CDR1 and CDR2 from the germline V gene are MGHRA and YSYEKL. This CDR3 has 17 amino acids. The CDR3 DNA sequence: TGCGCCAGCAGCCAATCCACAAGCGAGGGAACTAATGAAAAACTGTTTTTT. Its translation: CASSQSTSEGTNEKLFF.

Many counts were recorded for this clonotype. The chain recombines TRBV7-3 with TRBJ2-3; 9 nucleotides match TRBD2. The CDR3 has 17 residues. Germline CDR1 reads SGHTA; CDR2 reads FQGTGA. V was clipped by 2 bases and J by 6 bases; unmatched bases: 12. CDR3 amino acids: CASSLYATSGKIDTQYF. CDR3 nucleotides: TGTGCCAGCAGCTTATATGCGACTAGCGGAAAAATCGATACGCAGTATTTT.

This clonotype has a count of ten or more. CDR3 in amino acids: CASSLPGARDTQYF. The CDR3 bases are TGTGCCAGCAGCCTCCCGGGGGCCCGGGATACGCAGTATTTT. The chain carries TRBV7-6 and TRBJ2-3; possibly TRBD1 or TRBD2 for D (6 bases each). V gave up 5 bases and J gave up 6 bases, with 15 bases separating them. The CDR3 contains 14 residues. Germline V gene sequence: CDR1 SGHVS, CDR2 FNYEAQ.

In its sample, this clonotype was seen many times. This chain joins TRBV6-2 or TRBV6-3 and TRBJ2-1; D not resolved. With 10 bases removed from V and 10 bases from J, the gap between germline ends came to 20 bases. Germline CDR1 MNHEY, CDR2 SVGEGT. There are 13 residues in the CDR3. This chain's CDR3 is CAIRTLGFKEQFF. The CDR3 DNA reads TGTGCCATCCGGACCCTAGGATTTAAGGAGCAGTTCTTC.

The chain combines TRBV15 with TRBJ1-3, with a weak D call TRBD1 (5 bases). Deletions cut 2 bases from V and 3 bases from J, with 14 bases between. The CDR3 has 16 amino acids. Germline CDR1 and CDR2: LNHNV and YYDKDF (reference sequence). The CDR3 loop reads CATSRSPGQVGNTIYF. The CDR3 region has the DNA TGTGCCACCAGCAGATCCCCAGGGCAGGTTGGAAACACCATATATTTT.

Concerning this clonotype itself: The junction differs from germline at one of its ends, possibly a read error. The chain links TRBV7-8 to TRBJ2-7; possible D gene TRBD1, 5 bases. This CDR3 region has 12 residues. Per the germline V gene, CDR1 is SGHVS and CDR2 is FQNEAQ. The CDR3: CAGSPRVNEQYF. CDR3 DNA sequence: TGTGCCGGCAGCCCCAGGGTGAACGAGCAGTACTTC.

At least ten counts were recorded for this clonotype. At one end, the junction sequence differs from germline, possibly due to a read error. The chain links TRBV7-7 to TRBJ2-5; 7 nucleotides align to TRBD1. The V gene's germline CDR1 is SSHAT and CDR2 FNYEAQ (reference sequence). This CDR3 spans 13 amino acids. In DNA, the CDR3 is TGTGCTAGCAGCCACGGACAGGCGGAGACCCAGTACTTC. It codes for CASSHGQAETQYF.

In this sample, this clonotype turned up many times. V is TRBV12-3 or TRBV12-4 and J is TRBJ1-2; D gene ambiguous. V was pared by 6 bases and J by 4 bases, with 12 bases between. There are 13 residues in the CDR3. The CDR3 is CASSLSGFYGYTF. For the CDR3, the DNA is TGTGCCAGCAGCCTGTCGGGATTCTATGGCTACACCTTC.

This clonotype was observed at least ten times. The genes are TRBV28 and TRBJ1-2; no reliable D call. From germline, CDR1 is MDHEN and CDR2 SYDVKM. The ends were cut back, 2 bases at V and 4 bases at J, with 20 bases in the middle. This CDR3 has 17 residues. CDR3 coding DNA: TGTGCCAGCAGTTTAACGGGCCTGTCCAGAGCACGCTATGGCTACACCTTC. Translating it yields CASSLTGLSRARYGYTF.

In this sample, this clonotype turned up many times. The J gene is TRBJ1-2, the V gene TRBV30, with D hard to call. Trimming took off 4 bases at V and 2 bases at J, with 17 bases between the two ends. The CDR3 has 15 amino acids. Per germline, CDR1 GTSNPN and CDR2 SVGIG (reference sequence). CDR3 sequence (DNA): TGTGCCTGGACCCACCGGGCCCTGCGCAACTATGGCTACACCTTC. The encoded protein is CAWTHRALRNYGYTF.